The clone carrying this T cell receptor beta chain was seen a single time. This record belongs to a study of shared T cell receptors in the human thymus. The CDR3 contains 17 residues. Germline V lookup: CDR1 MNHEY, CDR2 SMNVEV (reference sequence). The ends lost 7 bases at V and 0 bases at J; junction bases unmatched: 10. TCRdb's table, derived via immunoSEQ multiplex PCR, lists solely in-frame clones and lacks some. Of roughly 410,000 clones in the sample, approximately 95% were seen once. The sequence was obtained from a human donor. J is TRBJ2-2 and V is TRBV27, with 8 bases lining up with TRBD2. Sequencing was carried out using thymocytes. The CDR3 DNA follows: TGTGCCAGCAAAATCCAGTTCGGGGGGGCGAACACCGGGGAGCTGTTTTTT. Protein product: CASKIQFGGANTGELFF.